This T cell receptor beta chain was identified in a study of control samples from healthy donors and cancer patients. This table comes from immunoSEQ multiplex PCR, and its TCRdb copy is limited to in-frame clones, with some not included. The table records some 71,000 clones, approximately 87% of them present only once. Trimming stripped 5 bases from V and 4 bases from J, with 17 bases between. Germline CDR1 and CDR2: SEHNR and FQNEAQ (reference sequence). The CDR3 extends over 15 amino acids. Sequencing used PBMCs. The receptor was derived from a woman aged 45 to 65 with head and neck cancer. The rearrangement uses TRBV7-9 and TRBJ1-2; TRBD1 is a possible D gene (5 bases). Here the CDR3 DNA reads TGTGCCAGCAGCCCAGACGGGGGAAATAGCTATGGCTACACCTTC. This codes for CASSPDGGNSYGYTF.